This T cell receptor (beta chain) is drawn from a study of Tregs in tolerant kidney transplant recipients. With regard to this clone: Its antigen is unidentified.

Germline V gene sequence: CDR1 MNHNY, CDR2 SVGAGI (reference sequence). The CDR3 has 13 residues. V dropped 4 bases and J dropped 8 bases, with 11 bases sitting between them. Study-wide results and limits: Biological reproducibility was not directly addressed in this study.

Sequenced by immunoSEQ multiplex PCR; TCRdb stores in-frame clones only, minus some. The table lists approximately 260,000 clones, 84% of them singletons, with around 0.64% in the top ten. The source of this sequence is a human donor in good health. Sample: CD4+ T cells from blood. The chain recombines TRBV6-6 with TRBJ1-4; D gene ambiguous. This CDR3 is CASSSVSREKLFF. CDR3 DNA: TGTGCCAGCAGTTCTGTCAGTCGGGAAAAACTGTTTTTT.